This T cell receptor beta chain comes out of a study of blood T cell repertoires in COVID-19. Some clones are missing from TCRdb's copy, which holds only in-frame ones; the method was immunoSEQ multiplex PCR. The sample holds fewer than 250,000 clones; around 90% are singletons and the top ten take around 6.9%. Germline loops: CDR1 MNHEY, CDR2 SVGAGI. With V trimmed by 7 bases and J by 7 bases, 12 bases remained unmatched. This CDR3 is built from 14 residues. Material: peripheral blood. This receptor was identified in a man aged 55 to 70 who had recovered from COVID-19. The rearrangement uses TRBV6-5 and TRBJ1-2; 7 bases are shared with TRBD1. This chain's CDR3 is CASIPTGQESGYTF. The CDR3 DNA is TGTGCCAGCATTCCGACAGGGCAGGAGTCTGGCTACACCTTC.